Listed below are T cell receptor beta chains from one sample, sequenced in a study of cytomegalovirus exposure and HLA in healthy donors. This table comes from immunoSEQ multiplex PCR, and its TCRdb copy is limited to in-frame clones, with some not included. The sample lists 150,000 to 200,000 clones; 70% to 80% were seen once. Sequencing was carried out using PBMCs. All receptors come from a man aged 18 to 29 in good health and CMV-seropositive. CDR3s include the opening cysteine and the closing phenylalanine or tryptophan. The D gene is left open where the match is weak. Size is stated for part of the rows, as once, few or many counts, or as a class when the clone is expanded.

>-|TRBV19|TRBJ1-5|-
TGTGCCAGTAAAAAGGGGCGCGATCAGCCCCAGCATTTT
CASKKGRDQPQHF
>TRBD1|TRBV29-1|TRBJ2-2|-
TGTAGCGTTGGGGACCCCGGGACAGGGAACACCGGGGAGCTGTTTTTT
CSVGDPGTGNTGELFF
>-|TRBV14|TRBJ2-4|-
TGTGCCAGCAGCCCAACAGGGTCGAGCATTCAGTACTTC
CASSPTGSSIQYF
>TRBD1|TRBV6-5|TRBJ1-4|-
TGTGCCAGCAGTTACATACAGGGGGCGATGGGTGAAAAACTGTTTTTT
CASSYIQGAMGEKLFF
>TRBD1|TRBV7-3|TRBJ2-3|few
TGTGCCAGCAGCTCCGGACAGGGCAGAGATACGCAGTATTTT
CASSSGQGRDTQYF
>-|TRBV6-1|TRBJ1-5|-
TGTGCCAGCACTCTCCCCGGGACTCCATACCAGCCCCAGCATTTT
CASTLPGTPYQPQHF
>-|TRBV5-1|TRBJ1-1|few
TGCGCCAGCAGCTTGGCCCGGGCAGGGCCCCGAAACACTGAAGCTTTCTTT
CASSLARAGPRNTEAFF
>-|TRBV5-1|TRBJ1-6|-
TGCGCCAGCAGCTTGGAGATCAGGGGATCGAATTCACCCCTCCACTTT
CASSLEIRGSNSPLHF
>-|TRBV7-2|TRBJ2-7|-
TGTGCCAGCAGCTTCGCTAGCGCCTCCTACGAGCAGTACTTC
CASSFASASYEQYF
>TRBD2|TRBV4-2|TRBJ2-7|-
TGTGCCAGCAGCCAAGTAGGTCGGGGGGATTACGAGCAGTACTTC
CASSQVGRGDYEQYF
>-|TRBV30|TRBJ2-5|-
TGTGCCTGGCATAAACAGGGGCGGGAATCAGAGACCCAGTACTTC
CAWHKQGRESETQYF
>-|TRBV7-9|TRBJ2-1|-
TGTGCCAGCAGCCAAATCAGTGGGGGGATCCACAATGAGCAGTTCTTC
CASSQISGGIHNEQFF
>TRBD2|TRBV10-3|TRBJ2-7|-
TGTGCCATCAGGGGGTTCGGAGCGGGAGAAACCGAGCAGTACTTC
CAIRGFGAGETEQYF
>TRBD1|TRBV7-9|TRBJ2-7|-
TGTGCCAGCAGTGCGAAACAGGGGTGGGCCTACGAGCAGTACTTC
CASSAKQGWAYEQYF
>TRBD1|TRBV5-1|TRBJ2-2|-
TGCGCCAGCATACCAACAGGGGACGGGAACGGGGAGCTGTTTTTT
CASIPTGDGNGELFF
>-|TRBV5-4|TRBJ2-3|few
TGTGCCAGCAGCTTACAGGGGGGGACAGATACGCAGTATTTT
CASSLQGGTDTQYF
>-|TRBV19|TRBJ1-1|-
TGTGCCAGTAGTATTTCGAGCCCTGAAGCTTTCTTT
CASSISSPEAFF
>TRBD1|TRBV7-8|TRBJ2-7|few
TGTGCCAGCAGCCTGGGACAGGTCGAGCAGTACTTC
CASSLGQVEQYF
>TRBD1|TRBV9|TRBJ1-2|few
TGTGCCAGTGGGACAGGATATGGCTACACCTTC
CASGTGYGYTF
>TRBD1|TRBV2|TRBJ1-2|-
TGTGCCAGCAGTCAACAGGGGGCTTATTATGGCTACACCTTC
CASSQQGAYYGYTF
>TRBD1|TRBV7-9|TRBJ1-3|-
TGTGCCAGCAGCTCCCCTCTTTCGGACAGGGGAAACACCATATATTTT
CASSSPLSDRGNTIYF
>TRBD2|TRBV28|TRBJ2-1|-
TGTGCCAGCACTCCGACTAGCGGGAAAGGGAATGAGCAGTTCTTC
CASTPTSGKGNEQFF
>-|TRBV25-1|TRBJ2-1|-
TGTGCCAGCTCAATAGCGTTCTCCTACAATGAGCAGTTCTTC
CASSIAFSYNEQFF
>TRBD2|TRBV18|TRBJ2-1|-
TGTGCCAGCTCACACACCGGGACTATCCACAATGAGCAGTTCTTC
CASSHTGTIHNEQFF
>-|TRBV4-1|TRBJ2-6|-
TGCGCCAGCAGCATAAGTCGACTCTCTGGGGCCAACGTCCTGACTTTC
CASSISRLSGANVLTF
>TRBD1|TRBV6-4|TRBJ2-2|few
TGTGCCAGCAGTGAAACAGGGGGCACCGGGGAGCTGTTTTTT
CASSETGGTGELFF
>TRBD2|TRBV7-8|TRBJ2-7|-
TGTGCCAGCAGCCCTGGATGGGGACTAGCGGGAGGGTCGGCGGACGAGCAGTACTTC
CASSPGWGLAGGSADEQYF
>-|TRBV7-9|TRBJ2-3|-
TGTGCCAGCAGCGAGCCGGTAGAAGATACGCAGTATTTT
CASSEPVEDTQYF
>TRBD2|TRBV7-8|TRBJ2-7|-
TGTGCCAGCAGCCCCCGACTAGCGGGCCCGACAGCTAACTACGAGCAGTACTTC
CASSPRLAGPTANYEQYF
>TRBD1|TRBV5-4|TRBJ2-7|-
TGTGCCAGCAGCTTGGGGGGACAGGGGTCCTACGAGCAGTACTTC
CASSLGGQGSYEQYF
>TRBD1|TRBV18|TRBJ1-2|-
TGTGCCAGCTCACTACCGGGACAGGGGAGAGTTGGAGATGGCTACACCTTC
CASSLPGQGRVGDGYTF
>TRBD2|TRBV28|TRBJ2-7|-
TGTGCCAGCAGTGGGGGGACTAGCGGGTACTACGAGCAGTACTTC
CASSGGTSGYYEQYF
>-|TRBV19|TRBJ1-5|-
TGTGCCAGTACCCCGGCCCGCACTCAGGGCCATCAGCCCCAGCATTTT
CASTPARTQGHQPQHF
>TRBD1|TRBV27|TRBJ2-3|once
TGTGCCAGCAGTTTAAACAGGGGAAACACAGATACGCAGTATTTT
CASSLNRGNTDTQYF
>TRBD1|TRBV19|TRBJ1-3|-
TGTGCCATAAACACGGACCGGGACAGGACTGGAAACACCATATATTTT
CAINTDRDRTGNTIYF
>-|TRBV7-9|TRBJ2-6|-
TGTGCCAGCAGCCCCGAACCAGGGGCCGGGGCCAACGTCCTGACTTTC
CASSPEPGAGANVLTF
>TRBD1|TRBV13|TRBJ2-3|-
TGTGCCAGCAGCTCCCGACAGGGGGTCACAGATACGCAGTATTTT
CASSSRQGVTDTQYF
>-|TRBV2|TRBJ1-2|-
TGTGCCAGCAGTGATCAGGTCGCTAACTATGGCTACACCTTC
CASSDQVANYGYTF
>-|TRBV11-2|TRBJ2-1|-
TGTGCCAGCAGCTACACTATTTCGGGGCAGTTCTTC
CASSYTISGQFF
>-|TRBV6-4|TRBJ2-1|-
TGTGCCAGCAGTGACTCCCAATTTCCCTACAATGAGCAGTTCTTC
CASSDSQFPYNEQFF
>-|TRBV30|TRBJ1-2|few
TGTGCCTGGAGTGTACTGGGGCTTGGAGGCTACACCTTC
CAWSVLGLGGYTF
>-|TRBV6-5|TRBJ2-3|-
TGTGCCAGCAGTTACCAGTGGGGGGGCACAGATACGCAGTATTTT
CASSYQWGGTDTQYF
>TRBD1|TRBV30|TRBJ2-7|-
TGTGCCTGGAATCCGGGACAGGGGCACTACGAGCAGTACTTC
CAWNPGQGHYEQYF
>-|TRBV5-1|TRBJ1-3|few
TGCGCCAGCAGCCCCGGGACAAAGTCTAGCTCTGGAAACACCATATATTTT
CASSPGTKSSSGNTIYF
>-|TRBV10-3|TRBJ2-7|-
TGTGCCATCAGTGATGATTTCGAGGACATCTCCTACGAGCAGTACTTC
CAISDDFEDISYEQYF